Listed here are 27 T cell receptor beta chains from one sample, sequenced in a study of Graves' ophthalmopathy and Graves' hyperthyroidism. As the template, RNA transcripts were used to amplify TCR beta CDR3 regions. Amplification began with first-round RT-PCR using HTBI primers, then second-round multiplex PCR was performed. TCRdb itself ran the multiplex PCR reads through MiXCR, one entry per CDR3 protein. The sample consists of around 1,200,000 distinct CDR3 sequences, less than 45% of them appearing once. Sequenced input: peripheral blood or thyroid tissue (not recorded which). These receptor sequences come from an adult man with Graves' hyperthyroidism.

This clonotype has a count of ten or more. V and J are TRBV7-9 and TRBJ1-1, with D perhaps TRBD1 (5 bases). The CDR3 sequence is 12 residues long. Deletions cut 4 bases from V and 6 bases from J, with 9 bases between. The germline V gene has CDR1 SEHNR and CDR2 FQNEAQ (reference sequence). The CDR3 DNA is TGTGCCAGCAGCTCCCGGGGGTCTGAAGCTTTCTTT. Translation gives CASSSRGSEAFF.

The table lists this clonotype with many counts. This sequence joins TRBV14 and TRBJ1-4; 8 positions match TRBD1. Trimming took 4 bases from V and 5 from J; bases not matched to a gene: 3. Germline values: CDR1 SGHDN, CDR2 FVKESK. The CDR3 covers 14 residues. The DNA of the CDR3 is TGTGCCAGCAGCCGACAGGGGACCAATGAAAAACTGTTTTTT. Translation gives CASSRQGTNEKLFF.

This clonotype was detected a few times. Germline and junction disagree at one end, which may indicate a read error. The chain couples TRBV7-2 to TRBJ2-7, with D maybe TRBD1 (6 bases). The CDR3 contains 16 residues. Germline CDR1 SGHTA, CDR2 FQGNSA. The CDR3 here is CASSLTPRTAPGEQYF. The DNA for the CDR3 is TGCGCCAGCAGCCTAACCCCACGGACAGCGCCGGGGGAGCAGTACTTC.

This clonotype was recorded only once. The genes are TRBV20-1 and TRBJ2-2, with D possibly matching TRBD1 (6 bases). V was pared by 6 bases and J by 6 bases, with 11 bases between. This CDR3 has 12 amino acids. CDR1 and CDR2 (germline): DFQATT, SNEGSKA (reference sequence). In DNA form, the CDR3 reads TGCAGTGCAAGGACAGACTCCGGGGAGCTGTTTTTT. Protein sequence: CSARTDSGELFF.

This chain links TRBV29-1 with TRBJ2-7; the D gene is possibly TRBD1 (5 bases). Trimming removed 1 base from V and 2 bases from J, with 9 bases in between. The CDR3 runs to 13 residues. Germline CDR1 is SQVTM and CDR2 is ANQGSEA. In DNA form, the CDR3 reads TGCAGCGTTGAAGGGGGCCGTACCTACGAGCAGTACTTC. Amino acids: CSVEGGRTYEQYF.

This clonotype has a count of ten or more. This rearrangement joins TRBV19 to TRBJ2-7; possible D gene TRBD1, 6 bases. CDR1 and CDR2 from the germline V gene are LNHDA and SQIVND (reference sequence). The CDR3 sequence is 13 residues long. V lost 4 bases and J 3 bases, leaving 10 bases between the germline ends. CDR3 DNA: TGTGCCAGTAGTACGCCACAGGGCTACGAGCAGTACTTC. This sequence encodes CASSTPQGYEQYF. The whole variable domain, filled in from reference TRBV19 and TRBJ2-7, reads DGGITQSPKYLFRKEGQNVTLSCEQNLNHDAMYWYRQDPGQGLRLIYYSQIVNDFQKGDIAEGYSVSREKKESFPLTVTSAQKNPTAFYLCASSTPQGYEQYFGPGTRLTVT.

The chain carries TRBV20-1 and TRBJ2-7; 9 bases match TRBD2. The CDR3 consists of 14 residues. Germline V lookup: CDR1 DFQATT, CDR2 SNEGSKA (reference sequence). V lost 0 bases and J lost 7; bases outside the gene matches: 7. The CDR3 region has the DNA TGCAGTGCTAGAGATCGACTAGCGGCGGTGGAGCAGTACTTC. The encoded protein is CSARDRLAAVEQYF.

This rearrangement joins TRBV10-2 to TRBJ2-6; the D call may be TRBD1 or TRBD2 (5 bases each). The V end lost 2 bases, the J end lost 1 base, and 15 bases lay between the germline ends. The V gene's germline CDR1 is WSHSY and CDR2 SAAADI. The CDR3 consists of 18 residues. The chain's CDR3 is CASSEPRGVGSGANVLTF. CDR3 DNA sequence: TGCGCCAGCAGTGAGCCGAGAGGGGTAGGGTCTGGGGCCAACGTCCTGACTTTC.

On this clonotype: A clone one base away is much larger, so this may be a read error. This chain uses TRBV7-2 with TRBJ2-7, with D perhaps assigned TRBD1 or TRBD2 (5 bases each). CDR3 size: 15 residues. V was cut by 4 bases and J by 6 bases, with 19 bases left in between. Germline CDR1 and CDR2: SGHTA and FQGNSA. The CDR3 region is CASSSNSGRTGEQYF. DNA of the CDR3: TGTGCCAGCAGCTCGAACTCGGGACGGACGGGCGAGCAGTACTTC.

This clonotype was picked up a small number of times. Germline is not matched at one junction end, which may reflect a read error. V and J are TRBV7-9 and TRBJ1-3; a possible D gene is TRBD1 (5 bases). Germline lookup yields CDR1 SEHNR and CDR2 FQNEAQ (reference sequence). The CDR3 sequence is 14 residues long. The CDR3 protein is CATSLEQGRNTIYF. In nucleotides, the CDR3 is TGTGCCACCAGCTTGGAGCAGGGCAGAAACACCATATATTTT.

V and J are TRBV20-1 and TRBJ2-6; D is ambiguous. The V end was cut by 4 bases, the J end by 0 bases, with 7 bases between. Germline assignment: CDR1 DFQATT and CDR2 SNEGSKA (reference sequence). The CDR3 contains 14 residues. CDR3 region: CSAIDDSGANVLTF. DNA for the CDR3: TGCAGTGCTATAGACGACTCTGGGGCCAACGTCCTGACTTTC.

This clonotype is a singleton in its sample. Just one base apart from a much larger clone, this may be a read error. The gene calls are TRBV19 and TRBJ1-1; 8 bases align to TRBD1. The CDR3 has 17 residues. Looked up from germline, CDR1 is LNHDA and CDR2 is SQIVND (reference sequence). This CDR3 is CASSTKDRVIKNAEAFF. Here the CDR3 DNA reads TGTGCCAGTAGTACAAAGGACAGGGTGATTAAGAACGCTGAAGCTTTCTTT.

V usage is TRBV10-3 and J usage is TRBJ2-7, with 11 bases that match TRBD2. The CDR3 spans 13 residues. V lost 11 bases to trimming and J lost 2 bases; unmatched junction nucleotides: 5. In germline, CDR1 is ENHRY, CDR2 SYGVKD. The CDR3 region is CAAGTSGPYEQYF. The CDR3 DNA is TGTGCCGCCGGGACTAGCGGCCCCTACGAGCAGTACTTC.

This clonotype appeared a few times. This chain joins TRBV20-1 and TRBJ1-6, with a possible D match to TRBD1 (5 bases). Trimming left V 3 bases short and J 0 bases short, with 9 bases between. The length of the CDR3 is 15 residues. Germline CDR1 reads DFQATT; CDR2 reads SNEGSKA (reference sequence). CDR3 in DNA: TGCAGTGCTAGGTGGGGGGTCTCCTATAATTCACCCCTCCACTTT. This sequence encodes CSARWGVSYNSPLHF.

V gene TRBV28 combines with J gene TRBJ2-2; 10 bases match TRBD1. CDR1 and CDR2 (germline): MDHEN, SYDVKM. This CDR3 comprises 14 residues. V was pared by 7 bases and J by 6 bases, with 5 bases of the junction left unmatched. The CDR3, as DNA: TGTGCCAGCAAGGGACAGGGGATCGCCGGGGAGCTGTTTTTT. Translating it yields CASKGQGIAGELFF.

The rearrangement uses TRBV20-1 and TRBJ1-2; no clear D. The CDR3 totals 12 residues. Germline-derived CDR1 and CDR2 are DFQATT and SNEGSKA (reference sequence). Trimming removed 3 bases at V and 5 bases at J, with 10 bases between. CDR3 residues: CSARGKDYGYTF. CDR3 nucleotide sequence: TGCAGTGCTAGGGGGAAAGATTATGGCTACACCTTC.

The chain combines TRBV24-1 with TRBJ2-2; 7 bases map to TRBD1. This CDR3 contains 15 residues. Germline CDR1 is KGHDR and CDR2 is SFDVKD. With V trimmed by 4 bases and J by 4 bases, 5 bases remained unmatched. The CDR3 spells CATSETGSATGELFF. In DNA, the CDR3 is TGTGCCACCAGTGAGACAGGGTCGGCCACCGGGGAGCTGTTTTTT.

The chain employs TRBV19 and TRBJ1-2, with TRBD1 identical over 9 bases. The V gene end was trimmed by 5 bases and the J gene end by 0 bases; junction bases not matched to a gene: 7. CDR1 is LNHDA, CDR2 SQIVND, per germline (reference sequence). This CDR3 has 16 amino acids. In DNA, the CDR3 is TGTGCCAGTAGTTTGCGACAGGGGGAACCTAACTATGGCTACACCTTC. Protein: CASSLRQGEPNYGYTF.

This clonotype was observed a handful of times. J is TRBJ2-7 and V is TRBV6-5; 11 bases line up with TRBD2. Looked up from germline, CDR1 is MNHEY and CDR2 is SVGAGI. The CDR3 consists of 14 residues. V trimming: 0 bases; J trimming: 7 bases; junction bases outside the gene matches: 2. CDR3 bases: TGTGCCAGCAGTTACTCCGGGACTAGCGGAGAGCAGTACTTC. Translating gives CASSYSGTSGEQYF.

This clonotype showed up many times. The genes are TRBV20-1 and TRBJ1-3, with TRBD1 matching over 7 bases. Germline V gives CDR1 DFQATT, CDR2 SNEGSKA (reference sequence). The CDR3 is 17 residues long. Trimming took 0 bases from V and 0 from J; bases not matched to a gene: 8. The CDR3: CSARDVTGQSSGNTIYF. In DNA, the CDR3 is TGCAGTGCTAGAGATGTTACGGGACAGTCCTCTGGAAACACCATATATTTT.

The V call is TRBV10-3, the J call TRBJ2-2; D unclear. CDR1 ENHRY and CDR2 SYGVKD come from the germline V gene. This CDR3 is built from 14 residues. The V end lost 6 bases, the J end lost 3 bases, and 11 bases lay between the germline ends. The CDR3 nucleotides read TGTGCCATCAGGGACGTGGGCCACACCGGGGAGCTGTTTTTT. Its translation is CAIRDVGHTGELFF.

This sequence joins TRBV29-1 and TRBJ2-5; the match to TRBD1 covers 7 bases. This CDR3 is built from 14 residues. Looked up from germline, CDR1 is SQVTM and CDR2 is ANQGSEA. V shed 5 bases and J 9 bases; nucleotides not matched to a gene: 15. Here the CDR3 reads CSVPRDSDGQPQYF. CDR3 nucleotides: TGCAGCGTTCCCCGGGACAGTGACGGTCAGCCCCAGTACTTC. Using reference TRBV29-1 and TRBJ2-5 for the parts outside the CDR3, the full variable domain is SAVISQKPSRDICQRGTSLTIQCQVDSQVTMMFWYRQQPGQSLTLIATANQGSEATYESGFVIDKFPISRPNLTFSTLTVSNMSPEDSSIYLCSVPRDSDGQPQYFGPGTRLLVL.

This clonotype came up a few times. The chain uses TRBV28 and TRBJ1-5; 7 bases are a match to TRBD1. The CDR3 totals 14 residues. V dropped 6 bases and J dropped 3; count of bases not matched to a gene: 5. Per germline, CDR1 MDHEN and CDR2 SYDVKM. This chain's CDR3 is CASRLGQLNQPQHF. The CDR3 DNA reads as TGTGCCAGCAGGCTGGGACAGCTCAATCAGCCCCAGCATTTT.

The chain uses TRBV29-1 and TRBJ1-2, with TRBD1 as a possible D gene (5 bases). Deletions cut 6 bases from V and 1 base from J, with 18 bases between. The germline V gene has CDR1 SQVTM and CDR2 ANQGSEA. There are 15 residues in the CDR3. DNA for the CDR3: TGCAGCGTGGATCTCGACAGCTGGGGTAACTATGGCTACACCTTC. This encodes CSVDLDSWGNYGYTF.

The sample holds many counts of this clonotype. The rearrangement links TRBV5-1 to TRBJ1-1; D gene ambiguous. CDR1 and CDR2 from the germline V gene are SGHRS and YFSETQ. This CDR3 is built from 14 residues. Trimming removed 1 base from V and 4 bases from J, with 11 bases in between. CDR3 nucleotides: TGCGCCAGCAGCTTGTTCGAGGGTGGCACTGAAGCTTTCTTT. It is translated as CASSLFEGGTEAFF. The complete variable domain, with remaining parts taken from reference TRBV5-1 and TRBJ1-1, reads KAGVTQTPRYLIKTRGQQVTLSCSPISGHRSVSWYQQTPGQGLQFLFEYFSETQRNKGNFPGRFSGRQFSNSRSEMNVSTLELGDSALYLCASSLFEGGTEAFFGQGTRLTVV.

The genes are TRBV28 and TRBJ1-1; perhaps TRBD1 as D (5 bases). This CDR3 spans 12 amino acids. Germline values: CDR1 MDHEN, CDR2 SYDVKM. Trimming left V 4 bases short and J 6 bases short, with 9 bases between. The CDR3 here is CASSSRAPEAFF. Here the CDR3 DNA reads TGTGCCAGCAGTTCCAGGGCCCCTGAAGCTTTCTTT. The variable domain in full, completed from reference TRBV28 and TRBJ1-1, reads DVKVTQSSRYLVKRTGEKVFLECVQDMDHENMFWYRQDPGLGLRLIYFSYDVKMKEKGDIPEGYSVSREKKERFSLILESASTNQTSMYLCASSSRAPEAFFGQGTRLTVV.

This clonotype occurred many times. The rearrangement uses TRBV20-1 and TRBJ1-1; 7 bases match TRBD1. Trimming took 0 bases from V and 9 from J; bases not matched to a gene: 4. The CDR3 runs 12 residues. Germline CDR1 is DFQATT and CDR2 is SNEGSKA (reference sequence). The chain's CDR3 is CSAREPGQKAFF. CDR3 nucleotides: TGCAGTGCTAGAGAACCGGGACAGAAAGCTTTCTTT.